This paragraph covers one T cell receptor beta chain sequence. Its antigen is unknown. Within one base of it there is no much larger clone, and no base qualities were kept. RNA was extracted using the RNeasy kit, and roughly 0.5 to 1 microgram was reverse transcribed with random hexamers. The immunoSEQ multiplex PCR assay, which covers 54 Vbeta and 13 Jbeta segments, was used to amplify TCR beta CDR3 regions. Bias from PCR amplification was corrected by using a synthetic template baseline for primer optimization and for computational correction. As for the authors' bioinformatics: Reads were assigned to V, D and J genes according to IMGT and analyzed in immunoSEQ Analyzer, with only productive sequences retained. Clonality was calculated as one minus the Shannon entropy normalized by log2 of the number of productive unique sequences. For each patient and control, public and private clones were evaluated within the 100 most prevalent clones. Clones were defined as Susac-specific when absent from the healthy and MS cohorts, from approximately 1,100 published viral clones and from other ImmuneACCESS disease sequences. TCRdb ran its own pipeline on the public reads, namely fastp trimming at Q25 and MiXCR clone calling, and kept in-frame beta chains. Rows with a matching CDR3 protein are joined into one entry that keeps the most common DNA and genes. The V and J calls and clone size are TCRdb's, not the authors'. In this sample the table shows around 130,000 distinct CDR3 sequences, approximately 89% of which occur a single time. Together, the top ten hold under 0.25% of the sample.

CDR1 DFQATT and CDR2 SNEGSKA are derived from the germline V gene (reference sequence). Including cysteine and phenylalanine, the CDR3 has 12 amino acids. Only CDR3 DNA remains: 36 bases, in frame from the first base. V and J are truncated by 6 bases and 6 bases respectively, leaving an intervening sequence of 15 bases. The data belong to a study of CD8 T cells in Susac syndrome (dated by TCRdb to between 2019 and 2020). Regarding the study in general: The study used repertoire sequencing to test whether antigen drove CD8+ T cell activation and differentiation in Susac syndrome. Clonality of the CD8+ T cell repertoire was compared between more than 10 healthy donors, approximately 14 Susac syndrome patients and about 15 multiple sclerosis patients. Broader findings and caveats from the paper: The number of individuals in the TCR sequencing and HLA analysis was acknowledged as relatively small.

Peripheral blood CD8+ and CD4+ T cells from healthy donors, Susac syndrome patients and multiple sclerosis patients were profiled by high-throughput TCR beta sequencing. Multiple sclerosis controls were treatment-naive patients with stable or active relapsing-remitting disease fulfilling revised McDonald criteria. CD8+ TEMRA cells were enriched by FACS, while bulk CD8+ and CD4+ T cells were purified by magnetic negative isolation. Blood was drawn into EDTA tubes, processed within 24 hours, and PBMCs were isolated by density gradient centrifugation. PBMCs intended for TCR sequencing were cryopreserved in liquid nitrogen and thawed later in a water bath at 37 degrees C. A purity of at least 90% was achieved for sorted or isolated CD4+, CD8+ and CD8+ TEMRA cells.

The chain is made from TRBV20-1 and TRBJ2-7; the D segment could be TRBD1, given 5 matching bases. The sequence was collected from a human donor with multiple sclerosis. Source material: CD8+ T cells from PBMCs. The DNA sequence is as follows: TGCAGTGCCAGGACACCCTATTCCGAGCAGTACTTC. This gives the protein CSARTPYSEQYF.